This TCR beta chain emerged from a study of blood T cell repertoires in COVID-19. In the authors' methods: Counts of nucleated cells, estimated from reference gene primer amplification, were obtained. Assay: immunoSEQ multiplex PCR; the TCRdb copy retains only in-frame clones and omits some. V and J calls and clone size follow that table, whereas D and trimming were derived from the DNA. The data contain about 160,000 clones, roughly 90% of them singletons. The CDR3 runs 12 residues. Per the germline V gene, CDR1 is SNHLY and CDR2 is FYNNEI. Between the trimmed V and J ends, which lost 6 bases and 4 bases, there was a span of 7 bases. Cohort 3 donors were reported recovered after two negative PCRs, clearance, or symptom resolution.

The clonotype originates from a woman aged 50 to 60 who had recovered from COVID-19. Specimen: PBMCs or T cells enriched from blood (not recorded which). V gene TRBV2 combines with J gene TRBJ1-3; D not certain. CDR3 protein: CASSVLGNTIYF. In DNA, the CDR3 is TGTGCCAGCAGCGTCCTAGGAAACACCATATATTTT.